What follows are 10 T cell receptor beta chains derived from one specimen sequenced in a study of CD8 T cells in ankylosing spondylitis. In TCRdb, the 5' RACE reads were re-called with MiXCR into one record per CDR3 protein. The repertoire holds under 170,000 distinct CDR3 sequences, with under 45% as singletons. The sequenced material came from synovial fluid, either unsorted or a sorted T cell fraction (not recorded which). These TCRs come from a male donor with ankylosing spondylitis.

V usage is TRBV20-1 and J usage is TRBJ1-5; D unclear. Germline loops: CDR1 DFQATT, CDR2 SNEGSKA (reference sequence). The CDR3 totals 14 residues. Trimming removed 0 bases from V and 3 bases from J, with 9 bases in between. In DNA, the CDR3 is TGCAGTGCTAGAGATCCAAGAAACAATCAGCCCCAGCATTTT. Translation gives CSARDPRNNQPQHF.

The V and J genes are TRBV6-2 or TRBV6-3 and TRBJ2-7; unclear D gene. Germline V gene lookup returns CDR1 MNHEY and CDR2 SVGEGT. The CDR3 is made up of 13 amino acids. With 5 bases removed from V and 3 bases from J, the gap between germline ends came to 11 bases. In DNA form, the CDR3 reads TGTGCCAGCAGTAAGCAGCGCTTCTACGAGCAGTACTTC. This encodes CASSKQRFYEQYF.

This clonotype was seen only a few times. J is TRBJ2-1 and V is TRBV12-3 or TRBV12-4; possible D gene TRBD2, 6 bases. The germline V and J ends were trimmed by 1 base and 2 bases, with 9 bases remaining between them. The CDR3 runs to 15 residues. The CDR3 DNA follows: TGTGCCAGCAGTTTAGAGCTAGCGACCTACAATGAGCAGTTCTTC. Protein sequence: CASSLELATYNEQFF.

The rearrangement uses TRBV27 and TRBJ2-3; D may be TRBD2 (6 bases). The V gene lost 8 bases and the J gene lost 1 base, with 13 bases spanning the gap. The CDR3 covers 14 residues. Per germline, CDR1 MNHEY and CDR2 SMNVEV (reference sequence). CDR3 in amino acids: CASGEIAGTDTQYF. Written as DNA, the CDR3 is TGTGCCAGCGGGGAGATAGCGGGCACAGATACGCAGTATTTT.

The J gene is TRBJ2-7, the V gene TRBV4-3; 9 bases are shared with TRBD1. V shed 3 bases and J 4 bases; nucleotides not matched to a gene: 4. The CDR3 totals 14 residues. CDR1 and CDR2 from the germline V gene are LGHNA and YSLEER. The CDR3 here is CASSHWDREYEQYF. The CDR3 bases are TGCGCCAGCAGCCACTGGGACAGGGAGTACGAGCAGTACTTC.

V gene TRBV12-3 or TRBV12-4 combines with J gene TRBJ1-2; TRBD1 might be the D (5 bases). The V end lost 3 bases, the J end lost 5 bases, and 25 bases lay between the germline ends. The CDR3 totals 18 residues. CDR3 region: CASSFRRLGRVVRYGYTF. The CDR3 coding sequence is TGTGCCAGCAGTTTCCGCCGCTTGGGCAGGGTGGTGAGATATGGCTACACCTTC.

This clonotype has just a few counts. The CDR3 nucleotides read TGTGCCATCAGGAGGCCCTTATCTTACGAGCAGTACTTC. It yields the protein CAIRRPLSYEQYF. V and J are TRBV10-3 and TRBJ2-7; unclear D gene. From germline, CDR1 is ENHRY and CDR2 SYGVKD. The CDR3 runs 13 residues. Trimming pared 6 bases from V and 4 bases from J, leaving 13 bases between.

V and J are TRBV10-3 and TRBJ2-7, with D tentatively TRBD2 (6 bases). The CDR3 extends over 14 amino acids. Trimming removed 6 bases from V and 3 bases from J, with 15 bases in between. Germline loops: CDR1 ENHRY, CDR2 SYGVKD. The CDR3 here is CAISGPGGVYEQYF. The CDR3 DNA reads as TGTGCCATCAGCGGGCCAGGAGGGGTCTACGAGCAGTACTTC.

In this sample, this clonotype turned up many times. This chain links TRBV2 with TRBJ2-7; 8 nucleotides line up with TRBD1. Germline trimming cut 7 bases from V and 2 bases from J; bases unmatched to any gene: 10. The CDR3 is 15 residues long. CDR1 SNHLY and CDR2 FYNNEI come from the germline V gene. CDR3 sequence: CASNLGQGEAYEQYF. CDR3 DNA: TGTGCCAGCAATTTAGGACAGGGAGAGGCCTACGAGCAGTACTTC. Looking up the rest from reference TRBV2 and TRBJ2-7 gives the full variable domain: EPEVTQTPSHQVTQMGQEVILRCVPISNHLYFYWYRQILGQKVEFLVSFYNNEISEKSEIFDDQFSVERPDGSNFTLKIRSTKLEDSAMYFCASNLGQGEAYEQYFGPGTRLTVT.

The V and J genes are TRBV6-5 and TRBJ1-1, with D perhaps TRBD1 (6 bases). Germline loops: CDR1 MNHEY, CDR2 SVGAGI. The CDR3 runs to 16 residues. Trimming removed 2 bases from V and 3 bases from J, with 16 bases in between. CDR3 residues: CASSYPAGGGHTEAFF. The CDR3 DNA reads TGTGCCAGCAGTTACCCGGCGGGGGGCGGTCACACTGAAGCTTTCTTT.